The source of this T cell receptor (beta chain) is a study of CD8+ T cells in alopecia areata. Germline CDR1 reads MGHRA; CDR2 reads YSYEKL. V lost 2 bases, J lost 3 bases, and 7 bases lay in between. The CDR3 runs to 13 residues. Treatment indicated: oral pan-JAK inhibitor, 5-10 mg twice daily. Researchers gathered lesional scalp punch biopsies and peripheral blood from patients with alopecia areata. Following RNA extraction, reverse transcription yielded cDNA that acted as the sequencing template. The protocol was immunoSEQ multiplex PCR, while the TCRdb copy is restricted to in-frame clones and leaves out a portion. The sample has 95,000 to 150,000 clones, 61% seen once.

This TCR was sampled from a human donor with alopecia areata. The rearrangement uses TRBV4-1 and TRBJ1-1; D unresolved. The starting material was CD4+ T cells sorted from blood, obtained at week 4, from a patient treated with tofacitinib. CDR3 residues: CASSQLRDTEAFF. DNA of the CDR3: TGCGCCAGCAGCCAACTGCGGGACACTGAAGCTTTCTTT.